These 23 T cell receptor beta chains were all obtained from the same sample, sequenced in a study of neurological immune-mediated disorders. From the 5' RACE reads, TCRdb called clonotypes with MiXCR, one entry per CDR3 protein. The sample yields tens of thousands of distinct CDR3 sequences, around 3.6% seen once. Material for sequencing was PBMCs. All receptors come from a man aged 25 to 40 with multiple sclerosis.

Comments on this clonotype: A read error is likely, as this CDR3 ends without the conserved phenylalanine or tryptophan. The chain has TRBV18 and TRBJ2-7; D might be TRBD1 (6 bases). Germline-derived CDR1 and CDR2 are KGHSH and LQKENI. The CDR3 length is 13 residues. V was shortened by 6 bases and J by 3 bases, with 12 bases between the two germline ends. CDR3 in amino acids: CASSLGQYYEQYN. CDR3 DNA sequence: TGTGCCAGCTCCCTAGGACAGTACTACGAGCAGTACAAC.

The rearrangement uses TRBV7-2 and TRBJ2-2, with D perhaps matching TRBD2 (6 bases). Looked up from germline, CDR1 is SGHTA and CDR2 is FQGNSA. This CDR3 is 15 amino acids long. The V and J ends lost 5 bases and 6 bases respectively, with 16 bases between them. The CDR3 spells CASSNPRLVAGELFF. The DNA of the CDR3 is TGTGCCAGCAGCAACCCGAGACTAGTTGCCGGGGAGCTGTTTTTT.

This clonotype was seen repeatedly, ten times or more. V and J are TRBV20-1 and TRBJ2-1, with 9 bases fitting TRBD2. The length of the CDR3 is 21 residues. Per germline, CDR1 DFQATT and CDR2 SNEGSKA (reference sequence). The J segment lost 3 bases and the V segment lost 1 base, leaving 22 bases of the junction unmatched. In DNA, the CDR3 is TGCAGTGCTAGAGTCGCAACAGGGACTAGCAGGGAGGCCCCACGCTACAATGAGCAGTTCTTC. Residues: CSARVATGTSREAPRYNEQFF.

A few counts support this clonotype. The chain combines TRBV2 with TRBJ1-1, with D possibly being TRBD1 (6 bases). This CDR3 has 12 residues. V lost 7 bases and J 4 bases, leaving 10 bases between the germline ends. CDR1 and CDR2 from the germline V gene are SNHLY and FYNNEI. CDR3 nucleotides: TGTGCCAGCATCGGAGGGGGCACTGAAGCTTTCTTT. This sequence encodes CASIGGGTEAFF. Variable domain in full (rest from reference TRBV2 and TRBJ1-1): EPEVTQTPSHQVTQMGQEVILRCVPISNHLYFYWYRQILGQKVEFLVSFYNNEISEKSEIFDDQFSVERPDGSNFTLKIRSTKLEDSAMYFCASIGGGTEAFFGQGTRLTVV.

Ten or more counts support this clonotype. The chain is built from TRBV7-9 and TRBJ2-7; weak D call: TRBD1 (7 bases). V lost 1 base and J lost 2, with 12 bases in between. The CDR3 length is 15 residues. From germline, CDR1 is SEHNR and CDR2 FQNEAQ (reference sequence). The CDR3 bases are TGTGCCAGCAGCTTAGGCCAGGGGGAGGCCTACGAGCAGTACTTC. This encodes CASSLGQGEAYEQYF.

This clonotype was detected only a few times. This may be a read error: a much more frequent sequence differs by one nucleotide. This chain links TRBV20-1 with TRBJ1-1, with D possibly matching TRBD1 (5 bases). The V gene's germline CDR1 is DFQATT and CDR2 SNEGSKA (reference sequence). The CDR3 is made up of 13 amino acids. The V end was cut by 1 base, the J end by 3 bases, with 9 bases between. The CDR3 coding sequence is TGCAGTGCTAGAGGAGGGACGGACACTGAAGCTTTCTTT. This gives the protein CSARGGTDTEAFF.

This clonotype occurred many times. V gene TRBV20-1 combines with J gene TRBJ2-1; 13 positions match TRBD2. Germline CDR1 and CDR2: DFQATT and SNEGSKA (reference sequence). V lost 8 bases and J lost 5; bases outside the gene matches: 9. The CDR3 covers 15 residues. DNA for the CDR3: TGCAGTTCCGATAGACTAGCGGGAGGAAACAATGAGCAGTTCTTC. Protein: CSSDRLAGGNNEQFF.

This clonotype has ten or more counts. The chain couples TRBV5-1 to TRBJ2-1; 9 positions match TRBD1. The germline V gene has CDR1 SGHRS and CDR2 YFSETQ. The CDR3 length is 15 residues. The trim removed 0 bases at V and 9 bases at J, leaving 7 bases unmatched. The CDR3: CASSLDPGQGVEQFF. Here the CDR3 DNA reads TGCGCCAGCAGCTTGGACCCGGGACAGGGTGTTGAGCAGTTCTTC.

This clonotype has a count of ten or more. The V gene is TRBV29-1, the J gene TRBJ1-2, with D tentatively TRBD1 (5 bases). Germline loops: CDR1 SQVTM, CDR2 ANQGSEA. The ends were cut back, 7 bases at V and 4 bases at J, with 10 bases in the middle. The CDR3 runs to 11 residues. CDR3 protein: CSAVGGYGYTF. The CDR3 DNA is TGCAGCGCGGTGGGGGGCTATGGCTACACCTTC. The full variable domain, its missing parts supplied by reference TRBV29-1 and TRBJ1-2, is SAVISQKPSRDICQRGTSLTIQCQVDSQVTMMFWYRQQPGQSLTLIATANQGSEATYESGFVIDKFPISRPNLTFSTLTVSNMSPEDSSIYLCSAVGGYGYTFGSGTRLTVV.

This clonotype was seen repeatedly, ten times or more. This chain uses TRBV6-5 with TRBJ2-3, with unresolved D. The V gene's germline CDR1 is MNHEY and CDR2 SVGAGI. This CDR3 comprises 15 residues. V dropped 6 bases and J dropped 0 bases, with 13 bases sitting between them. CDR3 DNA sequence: TGTGCCAGCAGCAGCCGACTGGAAAGCACAGATACGCAGTATTTT. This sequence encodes CASSSRLESTDTQYF.

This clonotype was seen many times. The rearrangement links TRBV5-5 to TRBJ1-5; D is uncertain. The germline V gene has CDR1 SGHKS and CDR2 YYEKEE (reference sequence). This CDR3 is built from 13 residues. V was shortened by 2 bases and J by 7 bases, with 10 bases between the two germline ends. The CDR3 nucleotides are TGTGCCAGCAGCTTCGGGCCGACCCAGCCCCAGCATTTT. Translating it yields CASSFGPTQPQHF.

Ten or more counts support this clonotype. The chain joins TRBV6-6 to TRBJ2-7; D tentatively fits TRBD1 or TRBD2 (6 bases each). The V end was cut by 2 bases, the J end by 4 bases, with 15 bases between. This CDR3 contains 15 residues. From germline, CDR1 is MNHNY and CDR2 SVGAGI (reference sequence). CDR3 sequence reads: CASSYPTRGIYEQYF. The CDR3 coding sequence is TGTGCCAGCAGTTACCCGACTAGGGGGATTTACGAGCAGTACTTC.

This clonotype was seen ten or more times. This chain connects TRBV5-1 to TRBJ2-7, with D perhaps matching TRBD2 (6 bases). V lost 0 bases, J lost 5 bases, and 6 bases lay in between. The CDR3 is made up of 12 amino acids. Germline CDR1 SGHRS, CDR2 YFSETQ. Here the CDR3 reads CASSLGRDEQYF. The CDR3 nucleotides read TGCGCCAGCAGCTTGGGGAGGGACGAGCAGTACTTC.

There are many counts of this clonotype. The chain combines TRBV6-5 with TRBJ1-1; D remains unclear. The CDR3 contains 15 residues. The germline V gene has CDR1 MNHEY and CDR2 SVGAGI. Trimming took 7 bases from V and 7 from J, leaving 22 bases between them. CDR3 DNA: TGTGCCAGCATCTACTCGGGCGCCGCTTCTGTTGAAGCTTTCTTT. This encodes CASIYSGAASVEAFF.

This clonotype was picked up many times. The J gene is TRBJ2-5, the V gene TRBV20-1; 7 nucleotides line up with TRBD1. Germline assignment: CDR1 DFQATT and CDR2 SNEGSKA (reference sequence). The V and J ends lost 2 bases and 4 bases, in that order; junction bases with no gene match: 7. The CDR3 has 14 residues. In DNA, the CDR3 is TGCAGTGCTAGATCGTGGGACAGCGCAGAGACCCAGTACTTC. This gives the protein CSARSWDSAETQYF.

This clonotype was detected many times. The CDR3 DNA sequence: TGCAGTGCTAGAGGGCGCGGCCCAATAATGGAAGAGACCCAGTACTTC. Translated: CSARGRGPIMEETQYF. The genes are TRBV20-1 and TRBJ2-5; D remains unclear. Germline assignment: CDR1 DFQATT and CDR2 SNEGSKA (reference sequence). V lost 1 base and J 3 bases, leaving 18 bases between the germline ends. This CDR3 has 16 amino acids.

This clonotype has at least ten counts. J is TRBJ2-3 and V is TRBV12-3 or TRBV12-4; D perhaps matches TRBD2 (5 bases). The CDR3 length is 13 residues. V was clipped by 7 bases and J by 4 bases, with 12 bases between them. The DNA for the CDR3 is TGTGCCAGCAAACTCGCGGGTGCAGATACGCAGTATTTT. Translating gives CASKLAGADTQYF.

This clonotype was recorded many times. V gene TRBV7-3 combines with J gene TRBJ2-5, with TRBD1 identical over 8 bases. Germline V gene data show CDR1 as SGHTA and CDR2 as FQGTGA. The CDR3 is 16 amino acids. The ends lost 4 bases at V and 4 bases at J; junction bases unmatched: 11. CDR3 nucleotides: TGTGCCAGCAGCTATGGTACAGGGGGTAACTTAGAGACCCAGTACTTC. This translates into CASSYGTGGNLETQYF.

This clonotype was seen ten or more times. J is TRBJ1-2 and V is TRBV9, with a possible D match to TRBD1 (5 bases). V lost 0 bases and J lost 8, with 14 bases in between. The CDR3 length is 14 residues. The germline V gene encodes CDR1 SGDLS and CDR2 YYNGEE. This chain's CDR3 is CASSVEGPQRGYTF. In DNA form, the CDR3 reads TGTGCCAGCAGCGTAGAGGGGCCCCAAAGGGGCTACACCTTC.

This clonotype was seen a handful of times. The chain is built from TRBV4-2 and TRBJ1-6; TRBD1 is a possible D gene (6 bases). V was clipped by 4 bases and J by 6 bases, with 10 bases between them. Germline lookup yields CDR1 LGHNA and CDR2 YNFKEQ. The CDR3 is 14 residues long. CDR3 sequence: CASSPWDTNSPLHF. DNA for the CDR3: TGTGCCAGCAGCCCGTGGGACACTAATTCACCCCTCCACTTT.

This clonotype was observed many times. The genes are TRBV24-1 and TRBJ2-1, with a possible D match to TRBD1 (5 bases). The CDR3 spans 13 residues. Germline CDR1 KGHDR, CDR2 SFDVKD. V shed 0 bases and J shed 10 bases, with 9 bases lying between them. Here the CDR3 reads CATSDLTGDEQFF. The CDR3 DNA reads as TGTGCCACCAGTGATTTGACAGGAGACGAGCAGTTCTTC.

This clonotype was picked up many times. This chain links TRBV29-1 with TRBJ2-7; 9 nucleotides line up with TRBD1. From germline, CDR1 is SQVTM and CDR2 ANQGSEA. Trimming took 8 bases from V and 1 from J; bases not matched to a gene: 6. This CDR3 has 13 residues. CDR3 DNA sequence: TGCAGCTCCCGGGACAGGGTTTCCTACGAGCAGTACTTC. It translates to CSSRDRVSYEQYF.

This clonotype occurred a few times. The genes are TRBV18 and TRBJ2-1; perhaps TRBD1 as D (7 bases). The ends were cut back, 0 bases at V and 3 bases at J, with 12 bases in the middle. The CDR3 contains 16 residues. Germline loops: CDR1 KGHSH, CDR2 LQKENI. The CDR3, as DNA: TGTGCCAGCTCACCACCTGCAGGGGGGTTCTACAATGAGCAGTTCTTC. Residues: CASSPPAGGFYNEQFF.